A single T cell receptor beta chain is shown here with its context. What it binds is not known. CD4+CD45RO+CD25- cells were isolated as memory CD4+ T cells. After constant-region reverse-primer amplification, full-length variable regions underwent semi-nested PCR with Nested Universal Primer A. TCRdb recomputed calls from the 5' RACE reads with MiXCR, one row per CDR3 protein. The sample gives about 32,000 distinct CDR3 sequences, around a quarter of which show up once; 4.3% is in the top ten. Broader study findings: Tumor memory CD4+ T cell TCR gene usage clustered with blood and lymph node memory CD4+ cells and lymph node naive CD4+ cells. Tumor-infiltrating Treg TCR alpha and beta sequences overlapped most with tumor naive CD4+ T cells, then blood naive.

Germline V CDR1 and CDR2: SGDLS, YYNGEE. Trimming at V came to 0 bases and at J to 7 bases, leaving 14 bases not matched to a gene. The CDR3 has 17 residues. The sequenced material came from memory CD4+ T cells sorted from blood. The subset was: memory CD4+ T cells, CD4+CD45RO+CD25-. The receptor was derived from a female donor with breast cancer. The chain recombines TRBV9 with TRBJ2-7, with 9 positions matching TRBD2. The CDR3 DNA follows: TGTGCCAGCAGCGTAGGTTTAGCGGGAGACCTGAGTGATGAGCAGTACTTC. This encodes CASSVGLAGDLSDEQYF.